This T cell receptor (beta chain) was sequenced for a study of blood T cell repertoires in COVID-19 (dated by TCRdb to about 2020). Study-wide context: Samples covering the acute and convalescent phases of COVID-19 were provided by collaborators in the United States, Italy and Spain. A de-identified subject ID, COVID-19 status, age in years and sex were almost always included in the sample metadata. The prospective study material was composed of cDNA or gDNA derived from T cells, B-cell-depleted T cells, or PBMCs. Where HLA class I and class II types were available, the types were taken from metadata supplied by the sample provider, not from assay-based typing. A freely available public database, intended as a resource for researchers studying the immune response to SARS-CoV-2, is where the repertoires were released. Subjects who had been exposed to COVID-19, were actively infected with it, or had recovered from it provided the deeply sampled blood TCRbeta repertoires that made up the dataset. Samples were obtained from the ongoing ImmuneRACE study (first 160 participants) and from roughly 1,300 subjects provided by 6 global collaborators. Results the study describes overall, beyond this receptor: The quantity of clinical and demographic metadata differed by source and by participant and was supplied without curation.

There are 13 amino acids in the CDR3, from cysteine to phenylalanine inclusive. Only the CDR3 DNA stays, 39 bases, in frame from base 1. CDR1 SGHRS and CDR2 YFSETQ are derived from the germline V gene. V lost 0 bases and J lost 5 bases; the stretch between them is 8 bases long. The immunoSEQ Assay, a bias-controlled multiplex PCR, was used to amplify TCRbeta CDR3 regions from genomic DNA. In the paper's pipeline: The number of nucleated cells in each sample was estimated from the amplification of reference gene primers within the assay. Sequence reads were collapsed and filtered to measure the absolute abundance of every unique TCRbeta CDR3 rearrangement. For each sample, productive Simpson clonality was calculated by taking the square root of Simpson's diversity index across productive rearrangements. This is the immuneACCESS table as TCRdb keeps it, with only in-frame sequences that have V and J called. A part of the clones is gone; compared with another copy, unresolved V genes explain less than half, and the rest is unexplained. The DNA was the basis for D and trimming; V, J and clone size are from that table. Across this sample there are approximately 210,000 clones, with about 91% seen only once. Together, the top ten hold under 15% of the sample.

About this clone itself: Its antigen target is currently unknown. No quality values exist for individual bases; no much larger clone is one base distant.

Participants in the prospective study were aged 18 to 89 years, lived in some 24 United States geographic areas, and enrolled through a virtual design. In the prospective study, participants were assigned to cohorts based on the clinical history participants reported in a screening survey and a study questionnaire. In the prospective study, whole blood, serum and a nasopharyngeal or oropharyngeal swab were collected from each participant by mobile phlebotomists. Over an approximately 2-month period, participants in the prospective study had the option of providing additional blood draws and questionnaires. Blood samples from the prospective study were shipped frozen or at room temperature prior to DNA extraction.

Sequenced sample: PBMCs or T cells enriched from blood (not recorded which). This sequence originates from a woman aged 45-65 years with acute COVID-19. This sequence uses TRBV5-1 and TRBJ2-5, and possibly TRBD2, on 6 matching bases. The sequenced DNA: TGCGCCAGCAGCTTGGAACTAGCTGAGACCCAGTACTTC. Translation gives CASSLELAETQYF.